The next 8 T cell receptor beta chains were all read from a single sample in a study of radiation and T cells in renal cell carcinoma. Treatment of the sample: treatment-naive control, cytoreductive nephrectomy. Sequencing was performed with immunoSEQ multiplex PCR; in TCRdb, only in-frame clones are kept and a portion is missing. The sample lists 24,000 or so clones, 58% occurring once. Source: tumor tissue, taken from a patient whose treatment was nephrectomy without radiotherapy. The receptors were sampled from a middle-aged man with renal cell carcinoma.

The table lists this clone with many counts. This chain links TRBV10-3 with TRBJ1-1, with D possibly being TRBD1 (5 bases). Trimming removed 6 bases from V and 4 bases from J, with 12 bases in between. CDR3 length equals 13 residues. The germline CDR1 and CDR2 sequences are ENHRY and SYGVKD. The CDR3 nucleotides are TGTGCCATCAGCCAGGGCTTGGGCACTGAAGCTTTCTTT. This encodes CAISQGLGTEAFF.

The chain employs TRBV29-1 and TRBJ2-5, with a possible D match to TRBD1 (5 bases). Between the trimmed V and J ends, which lost 4 bases and 10 bases, there was a span of 25 bases. The germline V gene encodes CDR1 SQVTM and CDR2 ANQGSEA. This CDR3 is 15 amino acids long. The CDR3 region is CSVGNRGPRRIDQYF. CDR3 nucleotides: TGCAGCGTTGGGAATAGGGGTCCCCGCCGGATCGACCAGTACTTC.

This clone was seen a handful of times. V usage is TRBV28 and J usage is TRBJ1-6; the D gene is possibly TRBD1 (5 bases). V was clipped by 2 bases and J by 7 bases, with 21 bases between them. This CDR3 is built from 18 residues. Germline CDR1 is MDHEN and CDR2 is SYDVKM. CDR3 nucleotides: TGTGCCAGCAGTTTACCCGCCGGGGCAGCGTTCCTAAATTCACCCCTCCACTTT. It is translated as CASSLPAGAAFLNSPLHF.

The J gene is TRBJ1-1, the V gene TRBV7-2; unclear D gene. The CDR3 runs to 15 residues. Trimming shortened V by 1 base and J by 0 bases, and 9 bases separated the two germline ends. Germline V gene sequence: CDR1 SGHTA, CDR2 FQGNSA. The CDR3: CASSLERRVNTEAFF. CDR3 nucleotide sequence: TGTGCCAGCAGCTTAGAGCGCCGGGTGAACACTGAAGCTTTCTTT.

The chain is built from TRBV7-6 and TRBJ2-7; TRBD1 aligns across 7 bases. The germline gives CDR1 SGHVS, CDR2 FNYEAQ. The CDR3 is 14 residues long. Trimming cost V 5 bases and J 2 bases; bases outside gene matches: 6. The CDR3 protein is CASSPRTGAYEQYF. For the CDR3, the DNA is TGTGCCAGCAGCCCGCGCACAGGGGCCTACGAGCAGTACTTC.

This clone was counted many times. This CDR3 is also generated by other DNA sequences in the sample. The chain links TRBV6-5 to TRBJ1-1, with D possibly being TRBD1 (5 bases). Trimming left V 2 bases short and J 1 base short, with 8 bases between. Germline CDR1 reads MNHEY; CDR2 reads SVGAGI. The CDR3 runs 14 residues. The CDR3 sequence is CASSYGGTNTEAFF. CDR3 bases: TGTGCCAGCAGTTACGGGGGAACGAACACTGAAGCTTTCTTT.

The chain recombines TRBV20-1 with TRBJ2-7; 7 bases map to TRBD2. Germline CDR1 reads DFQATT; CDR2 reads SNEGSKA (reference sequence). CDR3 size: 10 residues. Here the CDR3 DNA reads TGCAGGGCGCGGGGGTACGGGCAGTACGTC. This sequence encodes CRARGYGQYV.

The V call is TRBV6-5, the J call TRBJ1-3; D call uncertain. The CDR3 consists of 13 residues. The germline V and J ends were trimmed by 6 bases and 0 bases, with 6 bases remaining between them. The germline V gene encodes CDR1 MNHEY and CDR2 SVGAGI. This chain's CDR3 is CASSADSGNTIYF. As DNA, the CDR3 is TGTGCCAGCAGCGCGGACTCTGGAAACACCATATATTTT.